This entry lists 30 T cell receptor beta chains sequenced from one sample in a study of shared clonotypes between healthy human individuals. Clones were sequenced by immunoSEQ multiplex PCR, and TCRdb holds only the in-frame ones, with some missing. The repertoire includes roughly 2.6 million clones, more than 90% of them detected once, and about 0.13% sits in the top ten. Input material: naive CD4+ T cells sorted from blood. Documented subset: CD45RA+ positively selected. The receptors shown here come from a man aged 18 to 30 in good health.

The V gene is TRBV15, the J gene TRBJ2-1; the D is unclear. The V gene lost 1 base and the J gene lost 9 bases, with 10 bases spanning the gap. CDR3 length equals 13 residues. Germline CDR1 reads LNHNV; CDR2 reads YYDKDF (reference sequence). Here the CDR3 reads CATSRGAWGEQFF. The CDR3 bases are TGTGCCACCAGCAGAGGCGCGTGGGGTGAGCAGTTCTTC.

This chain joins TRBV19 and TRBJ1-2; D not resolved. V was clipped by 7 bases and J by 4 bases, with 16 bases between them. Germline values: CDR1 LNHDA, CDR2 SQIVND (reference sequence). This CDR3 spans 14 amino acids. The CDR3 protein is CASTSTGVRYGYTF. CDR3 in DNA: TGTGCCAGTACCTCGACTGGGGTTCGCTATGGCTACACCTTC.

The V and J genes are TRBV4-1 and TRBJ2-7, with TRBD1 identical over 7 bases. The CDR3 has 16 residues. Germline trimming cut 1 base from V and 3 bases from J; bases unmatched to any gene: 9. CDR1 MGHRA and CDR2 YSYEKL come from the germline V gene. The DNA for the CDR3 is TGCGCCAGCAGCCAAGGACAGGGTGGAGTCGGCTACGAGCAGTACTTC. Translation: CASSQGQGGVGYEQYF.

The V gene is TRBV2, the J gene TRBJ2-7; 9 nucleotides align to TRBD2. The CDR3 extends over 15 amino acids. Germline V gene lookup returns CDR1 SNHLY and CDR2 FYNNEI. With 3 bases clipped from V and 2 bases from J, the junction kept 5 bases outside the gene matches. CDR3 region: CASSERLAGTYEQYF. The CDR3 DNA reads TGTGCCAGCAGTGAGCGTCTAGCGGGGACCTACGAGCAGTACTTC.

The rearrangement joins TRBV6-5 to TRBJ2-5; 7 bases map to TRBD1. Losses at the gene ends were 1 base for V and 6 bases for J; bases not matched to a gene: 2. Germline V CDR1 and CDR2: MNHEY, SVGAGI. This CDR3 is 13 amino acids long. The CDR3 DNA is TGTGCCAGCAGTTACTGGGACAGAAAGACCCAGTACTTC. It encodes CASSYWDRKTQYF.

The CDR3 sequence is CASSFSGGNTEAFF. CDR3 in DNA: TGTGCCAGCAGCTTCAGCGGGGGGAACACTGAAGCTTTCTTT. This chain links TRBV6-6 with TRBJ1-1; tentative D call: TRBD1 (5 bases). Trimming pared 6 bases from V and 1 base from J, leaving 12 bases between. The CDR3 has 14 amino acids. Germline values: CDR1 MNHNY, CDR2 SVGAGI (reference sequence).

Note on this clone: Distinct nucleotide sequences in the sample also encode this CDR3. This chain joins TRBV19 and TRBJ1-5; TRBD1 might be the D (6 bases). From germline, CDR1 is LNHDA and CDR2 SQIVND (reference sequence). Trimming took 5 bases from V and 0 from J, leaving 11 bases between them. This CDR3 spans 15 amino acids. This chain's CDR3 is CASSARTDSNQPQHF. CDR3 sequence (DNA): TGTGCCAGTAGTGCCCGGACAGATAGCAATCAGCCCCAGCATTTT.

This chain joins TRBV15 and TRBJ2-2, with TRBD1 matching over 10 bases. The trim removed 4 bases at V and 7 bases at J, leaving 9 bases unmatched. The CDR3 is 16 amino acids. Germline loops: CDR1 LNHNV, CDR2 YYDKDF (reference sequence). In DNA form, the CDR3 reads TGTGCCACCAGCATAGGGTCGACAGGGGGCAACGGGGAGCTGTTTTTT. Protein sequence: CATSIGSTGGNGELFF.

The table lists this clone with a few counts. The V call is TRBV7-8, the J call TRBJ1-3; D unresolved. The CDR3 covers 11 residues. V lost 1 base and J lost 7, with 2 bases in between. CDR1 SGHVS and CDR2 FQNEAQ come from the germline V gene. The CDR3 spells CASSLDNTIYF. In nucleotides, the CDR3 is TGTGCCAGCAGCTTAGATAACACCATATATTTT.

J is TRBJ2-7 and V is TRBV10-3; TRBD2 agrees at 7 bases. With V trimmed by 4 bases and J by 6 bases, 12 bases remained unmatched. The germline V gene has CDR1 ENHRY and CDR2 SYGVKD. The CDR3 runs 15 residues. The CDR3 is CAISATSLAVAEQYF. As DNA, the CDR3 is TGTGCCATCAGTGCGACTAGCTTAGCTGTGGCCGAGCAGTACTTC.

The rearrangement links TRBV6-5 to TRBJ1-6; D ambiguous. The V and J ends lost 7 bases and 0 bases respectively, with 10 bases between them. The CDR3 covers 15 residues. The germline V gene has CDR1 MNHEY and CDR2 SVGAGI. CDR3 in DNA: TGTGCCAGCAAGATCGACATCTCCTATAATTCACCCCTCCACTTT. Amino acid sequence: CASKIDISYNSPLHF.

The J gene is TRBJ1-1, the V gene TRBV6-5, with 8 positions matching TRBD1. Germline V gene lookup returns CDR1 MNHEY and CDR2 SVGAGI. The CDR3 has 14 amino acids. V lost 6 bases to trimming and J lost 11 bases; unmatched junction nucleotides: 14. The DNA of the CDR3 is TGTGCCAGCAGCCCTCCATCCGGACAGGGAGGTGCTTTCTTT. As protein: CASSPPSGQGGAFF.

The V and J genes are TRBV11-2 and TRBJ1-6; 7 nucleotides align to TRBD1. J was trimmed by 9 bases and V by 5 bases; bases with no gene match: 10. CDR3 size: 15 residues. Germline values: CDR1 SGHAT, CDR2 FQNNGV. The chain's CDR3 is CASSPSRQGSSPLHF. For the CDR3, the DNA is TGTGCCAGCAGCCCCTCGAGACAGGGTAGTTCACCCCTCCACTTT.

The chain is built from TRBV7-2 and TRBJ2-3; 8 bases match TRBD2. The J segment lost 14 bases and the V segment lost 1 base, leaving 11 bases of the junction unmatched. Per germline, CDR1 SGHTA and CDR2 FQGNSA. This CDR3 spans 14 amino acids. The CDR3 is CASSLGTSLIGLYF. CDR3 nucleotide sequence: TGTGCCAGCAGCTTAGGGACTAGCCTTATTGGTTTGTATTTT.

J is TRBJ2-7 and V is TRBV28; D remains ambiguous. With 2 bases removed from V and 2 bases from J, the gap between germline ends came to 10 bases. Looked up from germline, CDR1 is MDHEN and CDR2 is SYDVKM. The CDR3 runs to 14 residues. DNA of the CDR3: TGTGCCAGCAGTTTACCACGGTTACCCTACGAGCAGTACTTC. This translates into CASSLPRLPYEQYF.

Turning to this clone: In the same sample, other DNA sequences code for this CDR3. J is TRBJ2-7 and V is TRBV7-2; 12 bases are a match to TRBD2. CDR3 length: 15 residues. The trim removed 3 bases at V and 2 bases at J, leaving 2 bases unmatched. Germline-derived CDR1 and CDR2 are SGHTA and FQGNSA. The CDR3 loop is CASSLGLAGPYEQYF. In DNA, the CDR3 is TGTGCCAGCAGCTTGGGACTAGCGGGCCCCTACGAGCAGTACTTC.

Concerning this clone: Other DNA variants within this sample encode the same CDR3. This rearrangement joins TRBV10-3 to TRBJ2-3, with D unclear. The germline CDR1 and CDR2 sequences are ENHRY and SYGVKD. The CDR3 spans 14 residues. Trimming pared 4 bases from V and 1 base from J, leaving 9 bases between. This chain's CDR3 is CAISGTSGTDTQYF. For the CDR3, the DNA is TGTGCCATCAGTGGTACTTCCGGCACAGATACGCAGTATTTT.

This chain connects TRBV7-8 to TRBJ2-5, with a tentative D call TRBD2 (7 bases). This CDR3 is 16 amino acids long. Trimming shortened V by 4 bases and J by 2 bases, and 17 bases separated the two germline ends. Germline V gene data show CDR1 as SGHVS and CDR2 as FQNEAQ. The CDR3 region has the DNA TGTGCCAGCAGCTGGGGGGCCAGCGGGGTACAAGAGACCCAGTACTTC. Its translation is CASSWGASGVQETQYF.

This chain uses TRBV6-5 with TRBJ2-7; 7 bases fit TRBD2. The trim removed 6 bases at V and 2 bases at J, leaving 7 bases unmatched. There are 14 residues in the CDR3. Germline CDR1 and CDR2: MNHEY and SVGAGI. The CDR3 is CASRGAGTPYEQYF. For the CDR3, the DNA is TGTGCCAGCAGAGGAGCGGGAACCCCCTACGAGCAGTACTTC.

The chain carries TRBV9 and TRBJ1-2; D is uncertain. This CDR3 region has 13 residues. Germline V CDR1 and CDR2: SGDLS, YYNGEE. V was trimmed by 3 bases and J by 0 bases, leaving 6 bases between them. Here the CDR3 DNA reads TGTGCCAGCAGCGACATCCCTAACTATGGCTACACCTTC. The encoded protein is CASSDIPNYGYTF.

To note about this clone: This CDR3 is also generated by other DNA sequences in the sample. The CDR3 DNA is TGCGCCAGCAGCTTGGCCCCCTCTGGGGCCAACGTCCTGACTTTC. It codes for CASSLAPSGANVLTF. The rearrangement links TRBV5-1 to TRBJ2-6, with D unresolved. V lost 0 bases, J lost 0 bases, and 4 bases lay in between. Germline V gene data show CDR1 as SGHRS and CDR2 as YFSETQ. The CDR3 spans 15 residues.

The CDR3 bases are TGTGCCATCAGCCGCGGAGCGGGGGTCGGGAATGAGCAGTTCTTC. Encoded protein: CAISRGAGVGNEQFF. This rearrangement joins TRBV10-3 to TRBJ2-1; 8 bases are a match to TRBD2. The CDR3 totals 15 residues. J lost 7 bases, V lost 6 bases, and 11 bases had no gene match. Germline CDR1 ENHRY, CDR2 SYGVKD.

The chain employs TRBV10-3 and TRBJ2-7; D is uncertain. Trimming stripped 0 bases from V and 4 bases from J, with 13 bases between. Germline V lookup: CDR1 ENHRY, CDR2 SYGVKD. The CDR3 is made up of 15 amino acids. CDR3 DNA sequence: TGTGCCATCAGTGAGTCCACAGTGACTTTGTACGAGCAGTACTTC. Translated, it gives CAISESTVTLYEQYF.

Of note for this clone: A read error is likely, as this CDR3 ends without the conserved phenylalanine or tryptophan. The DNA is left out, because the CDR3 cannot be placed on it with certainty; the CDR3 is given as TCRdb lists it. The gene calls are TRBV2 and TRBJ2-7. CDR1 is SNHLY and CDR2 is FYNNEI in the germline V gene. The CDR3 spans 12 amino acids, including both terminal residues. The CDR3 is CASSEMLAPGTL.

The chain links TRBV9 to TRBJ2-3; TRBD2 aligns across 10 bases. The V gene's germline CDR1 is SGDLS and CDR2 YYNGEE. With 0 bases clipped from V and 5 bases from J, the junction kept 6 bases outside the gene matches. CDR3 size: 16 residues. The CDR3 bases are TGTGCCAGCAGCGTAGGGGCTAGCGGGAGCGGAGATACGCAGTATTTT. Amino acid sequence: CASSVGASGSGDTQYF.

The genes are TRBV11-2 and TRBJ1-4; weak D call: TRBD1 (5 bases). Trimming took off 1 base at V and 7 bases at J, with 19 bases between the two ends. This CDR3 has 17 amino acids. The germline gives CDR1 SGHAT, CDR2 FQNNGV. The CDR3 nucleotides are TGTGCCAGCAGCTTAGGTGCGTCGGGGCAAGGTAGTGAAAAACTGTTTTTT. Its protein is CASSLGASGQGSEKLFF.

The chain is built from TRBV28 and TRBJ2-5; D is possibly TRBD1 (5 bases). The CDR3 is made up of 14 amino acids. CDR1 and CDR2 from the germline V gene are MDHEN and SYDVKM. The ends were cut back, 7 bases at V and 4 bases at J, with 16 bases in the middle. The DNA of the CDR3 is TGTGCCAGCAACCTCAGGGATCGTCGAGAGACCCAGTACTTC. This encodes CASNLRDRRETQYF.

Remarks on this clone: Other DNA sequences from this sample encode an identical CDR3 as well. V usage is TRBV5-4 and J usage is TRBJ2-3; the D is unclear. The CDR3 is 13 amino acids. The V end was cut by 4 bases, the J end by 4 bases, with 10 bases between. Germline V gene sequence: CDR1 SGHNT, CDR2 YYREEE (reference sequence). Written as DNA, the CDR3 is TGTGCCAGCAGCCCCCCCTCCGCAGATACGCAGTATTTT. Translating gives CASSPPSADTQYF.

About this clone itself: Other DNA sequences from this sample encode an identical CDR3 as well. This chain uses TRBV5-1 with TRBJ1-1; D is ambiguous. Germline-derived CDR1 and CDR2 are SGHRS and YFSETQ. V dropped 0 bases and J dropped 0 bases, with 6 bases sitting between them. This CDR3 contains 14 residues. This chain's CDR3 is CASSLGHLNTEAFF. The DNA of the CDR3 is TGCGCCAGCAGCTTGGGGCACTTGAACACTGAAGCTTTCTTT.

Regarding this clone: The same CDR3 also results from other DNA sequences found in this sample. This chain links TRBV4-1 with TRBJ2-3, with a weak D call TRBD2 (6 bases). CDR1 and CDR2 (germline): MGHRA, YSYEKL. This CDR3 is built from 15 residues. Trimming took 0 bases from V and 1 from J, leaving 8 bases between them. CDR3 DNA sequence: TGCGCCAGCAGCCAAGAGGGGGGTCGCACAGATACGCAGTATTTT. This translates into CASSQEGGRTDTQYF.